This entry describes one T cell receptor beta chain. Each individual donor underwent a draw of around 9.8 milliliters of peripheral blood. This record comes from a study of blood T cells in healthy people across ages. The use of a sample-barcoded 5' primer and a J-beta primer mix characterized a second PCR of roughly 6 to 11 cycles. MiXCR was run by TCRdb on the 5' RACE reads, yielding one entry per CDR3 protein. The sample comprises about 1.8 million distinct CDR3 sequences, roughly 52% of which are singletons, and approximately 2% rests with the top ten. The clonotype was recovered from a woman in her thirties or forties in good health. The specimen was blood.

CDR3 DNA: TGTGCCAGCATCACCCAGGGTGGGGAGCAGTTCTTC. It encodes CASITQGGEQFF. The rearrangement uses TRBV7-2 and TRBJ2-1; maybe TRBD1 (5 bases). V dropped 7 bases and J dropped 10 bases, with 14 bases sitting between them. This CDR3 has 12 residues. Germline CDR1 and CDR2: SGHTA and FQGNSA.